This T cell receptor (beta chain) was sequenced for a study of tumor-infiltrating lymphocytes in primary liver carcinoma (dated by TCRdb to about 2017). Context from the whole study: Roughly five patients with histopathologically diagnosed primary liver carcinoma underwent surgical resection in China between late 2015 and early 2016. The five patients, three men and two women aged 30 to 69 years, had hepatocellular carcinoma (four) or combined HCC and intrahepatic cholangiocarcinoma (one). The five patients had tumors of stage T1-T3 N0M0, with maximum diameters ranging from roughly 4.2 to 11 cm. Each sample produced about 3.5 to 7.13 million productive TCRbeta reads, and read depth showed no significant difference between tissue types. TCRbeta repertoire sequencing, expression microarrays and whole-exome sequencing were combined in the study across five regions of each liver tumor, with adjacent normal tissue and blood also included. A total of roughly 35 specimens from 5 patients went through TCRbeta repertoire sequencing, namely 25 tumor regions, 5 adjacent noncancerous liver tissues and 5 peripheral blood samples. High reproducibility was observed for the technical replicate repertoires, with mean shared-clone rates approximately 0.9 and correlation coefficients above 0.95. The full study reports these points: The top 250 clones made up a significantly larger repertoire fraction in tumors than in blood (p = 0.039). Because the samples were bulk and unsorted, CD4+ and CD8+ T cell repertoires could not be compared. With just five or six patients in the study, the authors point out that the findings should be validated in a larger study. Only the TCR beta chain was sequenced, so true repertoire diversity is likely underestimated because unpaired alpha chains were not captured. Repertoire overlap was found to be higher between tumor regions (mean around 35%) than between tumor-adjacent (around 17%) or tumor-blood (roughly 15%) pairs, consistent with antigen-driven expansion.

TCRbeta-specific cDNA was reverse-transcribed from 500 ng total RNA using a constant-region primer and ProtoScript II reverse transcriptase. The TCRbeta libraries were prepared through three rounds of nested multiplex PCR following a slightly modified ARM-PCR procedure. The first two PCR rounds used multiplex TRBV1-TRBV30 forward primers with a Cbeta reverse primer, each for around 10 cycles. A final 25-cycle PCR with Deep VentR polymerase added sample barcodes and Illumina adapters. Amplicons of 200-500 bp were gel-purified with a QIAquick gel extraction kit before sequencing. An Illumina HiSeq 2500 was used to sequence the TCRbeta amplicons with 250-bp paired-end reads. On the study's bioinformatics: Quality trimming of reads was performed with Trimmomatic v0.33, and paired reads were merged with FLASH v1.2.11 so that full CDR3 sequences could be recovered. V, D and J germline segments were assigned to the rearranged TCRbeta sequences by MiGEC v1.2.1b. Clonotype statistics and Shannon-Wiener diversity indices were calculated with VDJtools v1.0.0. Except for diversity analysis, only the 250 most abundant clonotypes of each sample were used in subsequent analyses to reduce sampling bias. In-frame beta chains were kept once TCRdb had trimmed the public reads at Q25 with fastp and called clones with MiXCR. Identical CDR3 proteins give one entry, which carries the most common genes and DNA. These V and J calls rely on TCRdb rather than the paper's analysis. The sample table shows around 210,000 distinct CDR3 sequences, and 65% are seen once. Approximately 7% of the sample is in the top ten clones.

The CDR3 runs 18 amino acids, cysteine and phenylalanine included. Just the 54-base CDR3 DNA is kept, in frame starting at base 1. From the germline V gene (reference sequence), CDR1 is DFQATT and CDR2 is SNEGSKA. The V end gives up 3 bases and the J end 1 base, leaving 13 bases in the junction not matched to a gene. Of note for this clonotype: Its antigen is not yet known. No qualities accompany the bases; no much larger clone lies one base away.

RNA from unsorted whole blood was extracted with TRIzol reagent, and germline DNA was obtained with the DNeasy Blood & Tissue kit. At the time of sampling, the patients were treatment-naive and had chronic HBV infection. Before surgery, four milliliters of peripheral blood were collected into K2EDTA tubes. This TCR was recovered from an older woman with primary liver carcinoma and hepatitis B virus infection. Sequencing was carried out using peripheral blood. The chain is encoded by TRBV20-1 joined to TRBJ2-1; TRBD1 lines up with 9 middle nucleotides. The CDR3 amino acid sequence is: CSARGDRVVRRSYNEQFF. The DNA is TGCAGTGCTAGGGGGGACAGGGTCGTAAGGAGGTCCTACAATGAGCAGTTCTTC.